This TCR beta chain comes out of a study of shared clonotypes between healthy human individuals. Across the whole study: Used for every donor were three CD4 naive, three CD4 memory, two CD8 naive and one CD8 memory plate.

V was pared by 5 bases and J by 0 bases, with 13 bases between. Germline-derived CDR1 and CDR2 are SGHRS and YFSETQ. This CDR3 has 15 residues. Deep was the level at which the assay was run. Sequencing used immunoSEQ multiplex PCR; TCRdb keeps in-frame clones, though not all of them. This sample has 2,500,000 or so clones; 93% occur once, and the top ten carry roughly 0.36%. The receptor was isolated from a man aged 18 to 29 in good health. Some clones in this sample may be carry-over from other donors' samples. Sequencing was carried out using naive CD4+ T cells from PBMCs. Specified subset: CD45RA+ positively selected. The chain links TRBV5-1 to TRBJ2-3; tentative D call: TRBD1 (6 bases). Here the CDR3 DNA reads TGCGCCAGCAGTAGATGGACAGCGAGCACAGATACGCAGTATTTT. It specifies CASSRWTASTDTQYF.